This T cell receptor (beta chain) is from a study of cytomegalovirus exposure and HLA in healthy donors (dated by TCRdb to about 2017). For the study in its entirety: A later analysis indicated that the roughly 120 validation repertoires were generated on the platform also employed for the 650 to 850 repertoires of the first cohort. A separate validation cohort of about 110 different subjects was used in addition to the roughly 670-subject first cohort. To predict cytomegalovirus infection status, the study combined high-throughput TCR immunosequencing, statistical association of individual TCRs with disease status, and machine learning. The aim of the study was to test whether cataloging public T cell receptors could identify signatures of past pathogen exposure.

Donors formed part of the validation cohort, which comprised 120 subjects and was distinct from the first cohort of roughly 600 subjects. General findings and caveats noted by the study authors: Of the cluster scores, approximately 95% were above 0 in a later analysis, which found that TCRs clustered in the first cohort also tended to co-occur in the 90 to 150 validation repertoires. A few of the identified cytomegalovirus-associated TCR beta chains were confirmed in vitro to be specific for cytomegalovirus antigens. It was suggested by the authors that the approach could potentially be generalized to other disease states and immunological phenotypes. The classifier was reported to diagnose cytomegalovirus status with high specificity and sensitivity in both the original and validation cohorts. A later analysis lacked HLA typing for the validation cohort, so it scored co-occurrence in that cohort across all 120 repertoires. Across donors, most TCR sequences were observed very rarely, whereas some public TCRs were present in many individuals. A total of roughly 160 TCR beta chains were listed by the study as associated with cytomegalovirus.

Libraries were prepared through the immunoSEQ multiplex PCR assay. The original methods were these. A statistical classification framework was built to diagnose cytomegalovirus status from the catalog of TCR beta chain sequences. Held by TCRdb, this immuneACCESS table contains in-frame sequences only and omits some clones. Under half of the omission traces to an unresolved V gene where checked; the cause of the rest is unknown. V, J and clone size derive from that table, while D and trimming were established from the DNA sequence. The sample profile shows roughly 45,000 clones; over 85% of them were found once. The ten largest clones add up to approximately 7.8% of the sample. V is clipped by 1 base and J by 2 bases, and the sequence between their germline boundaries is 9 bases long. From a lookup of the germline V gene, CDR1 and CDR2 are LGHNA and YNFKEQ. Its CDR3 holds 15 amino acids, cysteine through phenylalanine. Only the CDR3 DNA is retained, 45 bases long and in frame from the first base.

Remarks on this clone: What antigen it recognizes has not been identified. Base qualities are not provided; no much larger clone lies one nucleotide away.

This chain is built from TRBV4-2 and TRBJ2-1, and possibly TRBD2, on 6 matching bases. This TCR derives from a woman aged 18-29 years in good health and CMV-seropositive. Material: PBMCs. CDR3 region: CASSQGLVAYNEQFF. The nucleotides are TGTGCCAGCAGCCAAGGACTAGTAGCCTACAATGAGCAGTTCTTC.